Listed below are T cell receptor beta chains from one sample, sequenced in a study of control samples from healthy donors and cancer patients. The repertoire was sequenced with immunoSEQ multiplex PCR; TCRdb's copy has only in-frame clones and lacks some. The repertoire includes 170,000 or so clones, 85% to 95% of them detected once, and about 1.6% sits in the top ten. The sequenced sample consisted of blood. The receptors come from a man aged 18 to 29 in good health. CDR3s include the opening cysteine and the closing phenylalanine or tryptophan. The D gene is left open where the match is weak. Only some rows state a clone size, as once, few, many or a class for expanded clones.

J gene: TRBJ1-1; D gene: -; V gene: TRBV29-1; clone size: -; CDR3 DNA: TGCAGCGCGGAGGACAGGAACACTGAAGCTTTCTTT; CDR3 protein: CSAEDRNTEAFF
J gene: TRBJ2-3; D gene: -; V gene: TRBV5-4; clone size: -; CDR3 DNA: TGTGCCAGCAGCCCCCCGGGCGGGGCCACAGATACGCAGTATTTT; CDR3 protein: CASSPPGGATDTQYF
J gene: TRBJ1-2; D gene: -; V gene: TRBV7-8; clone size: -; CDR3 DNA: TGTGCCAGCAGCTTAGGAGGGGACCGCTATGGCTACACCTTC; CDR3 protein: CASSLGGDRYGYTF
J gene: TRBJ2-2; D gene: -; V gene: TRBV30; clone size: once; CDR3 DNA: TGTGCCTGGAATTCTCAGAACACCGGGGAGCTGTTTTTT; CDR3 protein: CAWNSQNTGELFF
J gene: TRBJ1-4; D gene: -; V gene: TRBV19; clone size: -; CDR3 DNA: TGTGCCAGTAGCCCTCTCGGACAAGGAAATGAAAAACTGTTTTTT; CDR3 protein: CASSPLGQGNEKLFF
J gene: TRBJ1-3; D gene: TRBD1; V gene: TRBV25-1; clone size: -; CDR3 DNA: TGTGCCAGCAGCCCTCTGGGACAGGGGGCATCTGGAAACACCATATATTTT; CDR3 protein: CASSPLGQGASGNTIYF
J gene: TRBJ2-3; D gene: -; V gene: TRBV3-1/TRBV3-2; clone size: -; CDR3 DNA: TGTGCCAGCAGCCAAGGGGACACAGATACGCAGTATTTT; CDR3 protein: CASSQGDTDTQYF
J gene: TRBJ1-4; D gene: -; V gene: TRBV5-1; clone size: -; CDR3 DNA: TGCGCCAGCAGCCCGGTCGGTGAAAAACTGTTTTTT; CDR3 protein: CASSPVGEKLFF
J gene: TRBJ1-4; D gene: -; V gene: TRBV15; clone size: -; CDR3 DNA: TGTGCCACCAGCAGAGATGGGGCGGCTAATGAAAAACTGTTTTTT; CDR3 protein: CATSRDGAANEKLFF
J gene: TRBJ2-6; D gene: -; V gene: TRBV14; clone size: -; CDR3 DNA: TGTGCCAGCAGCCAACAACCGGCTGGGGCCAACGTCCTGACTTTC; CDR3 protein: CASSQQPAGANVLTF
J gene: TRBJ2-7; D gene: -; V gene: TRBV9; clone size: -; CDR3 DNA: TGTGCCAGCAGCGTTAGGGCAGGGGACCGTTACGAGCAGTACTTC; CDR3 protein: CASSVRAGDRYEQYF
J gene: TRBJ1-4; D gene: -; V gene: TRBV5-1; clone size: -; CDR3 DNA: TGCGCCAGCAGCTTAACCCTCAGGGACACTAATGAAAAACTGTTTTTT; CDR3 protein: CASSLTLRDTNEKLFF
J gene: TRBJ1-2; D gene: TRBD1; V gene: TRBV10-3; clone size: -; CDR3 DNA: TGTGCCATCAGGAAGGGGGACAGGGTTGACTATGGCTACACCTTC; CDR3 protein: CAIRKGDRVDYGYTF
J gene: TRBJ2-1; D gene: -; V gene: TRBV5-4; clone size: -; CDR3 DNA: TGTGCCAGCAGCTTGGACCCGACAGAATACAATGAGCAGTTCTTC; CDR3 protein: CASSLDPTEYNEQFF
J gene: TRBJ2-2; D gene: TRBD2; V gene: TRBV5-1; clone size: -; CDR3 DNA: TGCGCCAGCAGCTTGGGGCTAGCGGGGGACACCGGGGAGCTGTTTTTT; CDR3 protein: CASSLGLAGDTGELFF
J gene: TRBJ2-7; D gene: -; V gene: TRBV9; clone size: -; CDR3 DNA: TGTGCCAGCAGCGAACACAGGGATTCCTACGAGCAGTACTTC; CDR3 protein: CASSEHRDSYEQYF
J gene: TRBJ1-3; D gene: TRBD1; V gene: TRBV12-5; clone size: -; CDR3 DNA: TGTGCTAGTGGTTTTGCGGGGACAGGGGGCTTTAATGTAACCATATATTTT; CDR3 protein: CASGFAGTGGFNVTIYF
J gene: TRBJ1-2; D gene: -; V gene: TRBV27; clone size: -; CDR3 DNA: TGTGCCAGCAGACCCGGGACTAACTATGGCTACACCTTC; CDR3 protein: CASRPGTNYGYTF
J gene: TRBJ1-6; D gene: -; V gene: TRBV6-5; clone size: -; CDR3 DNA: TGTGCCAGCACTCTGACAGTTAGTTATAATTCACCCCTCCACTTT; CDR3 protein: CASTLTVSYNSPLHF
J gene: TRBJ2-5; D gene: -; V gene: TRBV14; clone size: -; CDR3 DNA: TGTGCCAGCAGCCAAGCCGGCAGGGGGAGGGAGACCCAGTACTTC; CDR3 protein: CASSQAGRGRETQYF
J gene: TRBJ1-6; D gene: TRBD1; V gene: TRBV5-1; clone size: -; CDR3 DNA: TGCGCCAGCAGCTCCGAGACAGGGAATTCACCCCTCCACTTT; CDR3 protein: CASSSETGNSPLHF
J gene: TRBJ1-4; D gene: TRBD1; V gene: TRBV3-1/TRBV3-2; clone size: -; CDR3 DNA: TGTGCCAGCAGCCTTGGACAGGGGGGAAGTGAAAAACTGTTTTTT; CDR3 protein: CASSLGQGGSEKLFF
J gene: TRBJ2-1; D gene: -; V gene: TRBV27; clone size: -; CDR3 DNA: TGTGCCAGCAGTTCAAGGATTGGGACCTACAATGAGCAGTTCTTC; CDR3 protein: CASSSRIGTYNEQFF
J gene: TRBJ2-7; D gene: -; V gene: TRBV10-2; clone size: -; CDR3 DNA: TGCGCCAGCAGCCAGGGCTACGAGCAGTACTTC; CDR3 protein: CASSQGYEQYF
J gene: TRBJ1-2; D gene: -; V gene: TRBV7-2; clone size: -; CDR3 DNA: TGTGCCAGCAGCGCATGGGAAGCCTACACCTTC; CDR3 protein: CASSAWEAYTF
J gene: TRBJ1-5; D gene: TRBD1; V gene: TRBV2; clone size: -; CDR3 DNA: TGTGCCAGCAGTGAATACAGGGGGGGGCGCGGGAGCAATCAGCCCCAGCATTTT; CDR3 protein: CASSEYRGGRGSNQPQHF
J gene: TRBJ2-1; D gene: TRBD2; V gene: TRBV2; clone size: -; CDR3 DNA: TGTGCCAGCAGTGAACAGCGGGGTGACAATGAGCAGTTCTTC; CDR3 protein: CASSEQRGDNEQFF
J gene: TRBJ2-5; D gene: -; V gene: TRBV5-1; clone size: -; CDR3 DNA: TGCGCCAGCAGCGTAGGACAGTACCAAGAGACCCAGTACTTC; CDR3 protein: CASSVGQYQETQYF
J gene: TRBJ1-2; D gene: -; V gene: TRBV30; clone size: -; CDR3 DNA: TGTGCCAGAGACAGAGTCCCGAATGGCTACACCTTC; CDR3 protein: CARDRVPNGYTF
J gene: TRBJ1-5; D gene: -; V gene: TRBV7-8; clone size: -; CDR3 DNA: TGTGCCAGCAGCTTAGACTGGGGAGGGCAGCCCCAGCATTTT; CDR3 protein: CASSLDWGGQPQHF
J gene: TRBJ2-7; D gene: -; V gene: TRBV30; clone size: -; CDR3 DNA: TGTGCCTGGAGTGTAGGGGGGGACGAGCAGTACTTC; CDR3 protein: CAWSVGGDEQYF
J gene: TRBJ2-5; D gene: TRBD1; V gene: TRBV18; clone size: -; CDR3 DNA: TGTGCCAGCTCTCCGGACAGGGGCCAAGAGACCCAGTACTTC; CDR3 protein: CASSPDRGQETQYF
J gene: TRBJ1-2; D gene: -; V gene: TRBV7-9; clone size: once; CDR3 DNA: TGTGCCAGCAGCCCTGGACAAGACTTCCTTTACTTTGGTGGCTACACCTTC; CDR3 protein: CASSPGQDFLYFGGYTF
J gene: TRBJ1-6; D gene: -; V gene: TRBV28; clone size: -; CDR3 DNA: TGTGCCAGCAGTTTAGGGGGCGAGGGGTATTCACCCCTCCACTTT; CDR3 protein: CASSLGGEGYSPLHF
J gene: TRBJ2-5; D gene: -; V gene: TRBV10-3; clone size: -; CDR3 DNA: TGTGCCATCAGGGCAGCCGACGGGGAGACCCAGTACTTC; CDR3 protein: CAIRAADGETQYF
J gene: TRBJ1-1; D gene: -; V gene: TRBV25-1; clone size: once; CDR3 DNA: TGTGCCAGCAGTGGAGGCTGGGGGAGAGCTTTCTTT; CDR3 protein: CASSGGWGRAFF
J gene: TRBJ2-2; D gene: -; V gene: TRBV3-1/TRBV3-2; clone size: -; CDR3 DNA: TGTGCCAGCAGCCAAGTCGCGGGGGCGGACGGGGAGCTGTTTTTT; CDR3 protein: CASSQVAGADGELFF
J gene: TRBJ2-1; D gene: TRBD2; V gene: TRBV5-4; clone size: -; CDR3 DNA: TGTGCCAGCTTCACGACTAGCGGGGGGGCCAATGAGCAGTTCTTC; CDR3 protein: CASFTTSGGANEQFF
J gene: TRBJ1-5; D gene: TRBD1; V gene: TRBV30; clone size: -; CDR3 DNA: TGTGCCTGGAGTCCAACCTTCGGGACAGGCTATAGCAATCAGCCCCAGCATTTT; CDR3 protein: CAWSPTFGTGYSNQPQHF
J gene: TRBJ1-6; D gene: -; V gene: TRBV12-3/TRBV12-4; clone size: -; CDR3 DNA: TGTGCCAGCAGTTTAACAGGGAATTCACCCCTCCACTTT; CDR3 protein: CASSLTGNSPLHF
J gene: TRBJ1-6; D gene: -; V gene: TRBV6-6; clone size: -; CDR3 DNA: TGTGCCAGCAGTTACTCCGGACCTAGGGATTCACCCCTCCACTTT; CDR3 protein: CASSYSGPRDSPLHF